This passage covers 23 T cell receptor beta chains from one sample sequenced in a study of T-cell reconstitution after alpha-beta-depleted transplantation in children. Using unique molecular identifiers, the investigators prepared the TCRbeta library. TCRdb passed the PCR reads through MiXCR, listing each CDR3 protein once. Of a few hundred thousand distinct CDR3 sequences in the sample, about a quarter are singletons; the top ten hold 30% to 45%. This specimen was PBMCs, taken before TCRalphabeta/CD19-depleted stem cell transplant. These receptors were obtained from a boy in the first two years of life with Wiskott-Aldrich syndrome, due to receive a stem cell transplant.

The gene calls are TRBV20-1 and TRBJ2-1; 7 bases agree with TRBD2. The CDR3 runs 14 residues. The V and J ends lost 3 bases and 4 bases, in that order; junction bases with no gene match: 6. The germline CDR1 and CDR2 sequences are DFQATT and SNEGSKA (reference sequence). This CDR3 is CSASRGRGYNEQFF. The CDR3 bases are TGCAGTGCTAGTAGAGGGAGGGGTTACAATGAGCAGTTCTTC.

The V and J genes are TRBV11-2 and TRBJ2-1, with 12 bases aligning to TRBD2. Per the germline V gene, CDR1 is SGHAT and CDR2 is FQNNGV. The junction had 11 bases not matched to a gene; V was cut back by 5 bases and J by 6 bases. The CDR3 contains 17 residues. CDR3 sequence reads: CASSLAGLAGGANEQFF. In DNA form, the CDR3 reads TGTGCCAGCAGCCTCGCCGGTCTAGCGGGGGGGGCCAATGAGCAGTTCTTC.

The chain recombines TRBV6-2 or TRBV6-3 with TRBJ1-1; D remains ambiguous. CDR3 size: 14 residues. The germline gives CDR1 MNHEY, CDR2 SVGEGT. V was trimmed by 0 bases and J by 3 bases, leaving 8 bases between them. This CDR3 reads CASSYSVGYTEAFF. CDR3 sequence (DNA): TGTGCCAGCAGTTACTCGGTGGGATACACTGAAGCTTTCTTT.

The rearrangement links TRBV14 to TRBJ2-1; 9 bases map to TRBD1. Germline values: CDR1 SGHDN, CDR2 FVKESK. The CDR3 has 16 residues. V shed 4 bases, J shed 7 bases, and the junction held 11 bases outside the gene matches. Here the CDR3 DNA reads TGTGCCAGCAGCCGAACCGGGACAGGGTTTTGGAATGAGCAGTTCTTC. Its translation: CASSRTGTGFWNEQFF.

Only a few counts were recorded for this clonotype. The J gene is TRBJ2-1, the V gene TRBV7-2; D unresolved. The V end was cut by 1 base, the J end by 9 bases, with 7 bases between. Germline CDR1 and CDR2: SGHTA and FQGNSA. This CDR3 region has 12 residues. Here the CDR3 DNA reads TGTGCCAGCAGCTTAGGTATCGGTGAGCAGTTCTTC. Amino acids: CASSLGIGEQFF.

This chain uses TRBV20-1 with TRBJ2-1; possibly TRBD2 for D (6 bases). This CDR3 has 14 residues. V was pared by 6 bases and J by 12 bases, with 24 bases between. CDR1 is DFQATT, CDR2 SNEGSKA, per germline (reference sequence). CDR3 sequence reads: CSADLGRDLSGQFF. The CDR3 region has the DNA TGCAGTGCGGATCTTGGGCGGGATCTCTCGGGGCAGTTCTTC.

This chain connects TRBV28 to TRBJ2-1, with 7 positions matching TRBD1. The CDR3 is made up of 13 amino acids. Germline CDR1 reads MDHEN; CDR2 reads SYDVKM. The ends lost 2 bases at V and 9 bases at J; junction bases unmatched: 4. CDR3 residues: CASSLDRVAEQFF. The CDR3 nucleotides are TGTGCCAGCAGTTTAGACAGGGTTGCTGAGCAGTTCTTC.

The chain combines TRBV15 with TRBJ2-4; TRBD2 aligns across 11 bases. This CDR3 has 18 amino acids. Trimming cost V 5 bases and J 0 bases; bases outside gene matches: 9. The germline V gene has CDR1 LNHNV and CDR2 YYDKDF (reference sequence). CDR3 DNA: TGTGCCACCAGCGGAGGGACTAGCGGAGGGCTAGCCAAAAACATTCAGTACTTC. Its translation: CATSGGTSGGLAKNIQYF.

This clonotype has a handful of counts. The chain recombines TRBV6-5 with TRBJ2-1, with D perhaps TRBD2 (5 bases). In germline, CDR1 is MNHEY, CDR2 SVGAGI. The V end was cut by 2 bases, the J end by 9 bases, with 17 bases between. This CDR3 is 15 amino acids long. For the CDR3, the DNA is TGTGCCAGCAGTTACACGGGCATTCTAGCAAGTGAGCAGTTCTTC. It specifies CASSYTGILASEQFF.

This clonotype was recorded a few times. The chain links TRBV12-3 or TRBV12-4 to TRBJ2-4; 7 bases agree with TRBD1. The CDR3 has 17 amino acids. V trimming: 1 base; J trimming: 4 bases; junction bases outside the gene matches: 10. This CDR3 is CASSLVGTGAPKNIQYF. The CDR3 DNA reads as TGTGCCAGCAGTTTAGTAGGAACAGGGGCTCCAAAAAACATTCAGTACTTC.

The gene calls are TRBV25-1 and TRBJ2-7, with TRBD2 matching 7 bases. CDR1 MGHDK and CDR2 SYGVNS come from the germline V gene. V trimming: 6 bases; J trimming: 6 bases; junction bases outside the gene matches: 11. CDR3 length equals 14 residues. CDR3 residues: CASRPGGSLREQYF. The CDR3 nucleotides are TGTGCCAGCAGGCCTGGCGGGAGCCTCCGCGAGCAGTACTTC.

The sample holds a few counts of this clonotype. The J gene is TRBJ2-2, the V gene TRBV7-3, with 7 nucleotides matching TRBD2. Trimming took 3 bases from V and 1 from J; bases not matched to a gene: 2. The CDR3 covers 15 residues. The V gene's germline CDR1 is SGHTA and CDR2 FQGTGA. CDR3 sequence: CASSLGGRNTGELFF. The CDR3 DNA reads as TGTGCCAGCAGCTTGGGCGGGAGGAACACCGGGGAGCTGTTTTTT.

The V call is TRBV5-1, the J call TRBJ2-1; 9 nucleotides align to TRBD2. Germline assignment: CDR1 SGHRS and CDR2 YFSETQ. Unmatched junction bases numbered 9, after V lost 2 bases and J lost 9 bases. The CDR3 extends over 15 amino acids. This chain's CDR3 is CASSFGGRGVAEQFF. In DNA form, the CDR3 reads TGCGCCAGCAGCTTCGGCGGGAGGGGGGTCGCTGAGCAGTTCTTC.

The chain uses TRBV5-1 and TRBJ2-1, with 11 bases aligning to TRBD2. CDR1 and CDR2 from the germline V gene are SGHRS and YFSETQ. The length of the CDR3 is 18 residues. The V segment lost 7 bases and the J segment 4 bases; nucleotides outside the gene matches: 16. CDR3 amino acids: CASASIAGGPWGYNEQFF. CDR3 nucleotides: TGCGCCAGCGCCTCAATAGCGGGAGGGCCTTGGGGGTACAATGAGCAGTTCTTC. Looking up the rest from reference TRBV5-1 and TRBJ2-1 gives the full variable domain: KAGVTQTPRYLIKTRGQQVTLSCSPISGHRSVSWYQQTPGQGLQFLFEYFSETQRNKGNFPGRFSGRQFSNSRSEMNVSTLELGDSALYLCASASIAGGPWGYNEQFFGPGTRLTVL.

This clonotype has more than one count but fewer than ten. The J gene is TRBJ2-4, the V gene TRBV6-5; tentative D call: TRBD2 (6 bases). CDR1 and CDR2 (germline): MNHEY, SVGAGI. The CDR3 consists of 12 residues. The ends were cut back, 6 bases at V and 9 bases at J, with 12 bases in the middle. CDR3 sequence: CASSLAGGIQYF. DNA for the CDR3: TGTGCCAGCAGCCTAGCCGGGGGCATTCAGTACTTC.

This clonotype was seen more than once but under ten times. The chain joins TRBV5-1 to TRBJ2-5; TRBD2 is a possible D gene (5 bases). Deletions cut 5 bases from V and 3 bases from J, with 14 bases between. Germline lookup yields CDR1 SGHRS and CDR2 YFSETQ. The CDR3 consists of 14 residues. The CDR3 coding sequence is TGCGCCAGCAGTTACCGGGATATCAAAGAGACCCAGTACTTC. Translated: CASSYRDIKETQYF.

The chain recombines TRBV12-3 or TRBV12-4 with TRBJ2-5; no definite D call. V was pared by 3 bases and J by 4 bases, with 12 bases between. The length of the CDR3 is 14 residues. CDR3 DNA: TGTGCCAGCAGTTTTTCTCGTCTCTTAGAGACCCAGTACTTC. Its translation: CASSFSRLLETQYF.

This clonotype was seen a handful of times. This chain uses TRBV7-2 with TRBJ2-7, with D tentatively TRBD2 (6 bases). CDR1 and CDR2 (germline): SGHTA, FQGNSA. This CDR3 region has 14 residues. V lost 1 base, J lost 2 bases, and 9 bases lay in between. The CDR3 DNA follows: TGTGCCAGCAGCTTAGGTAGCGGAACCTACGAGCAGTACTTC. The encoded protein is CASSLGSGTYEQYF.

Ten or more counts support this clonotype. The chain carries TRBV5-6 and TRBJ2-1, with unresolved D. This CDR3 has 12 residues. Germline CDR1 SGHDT, CDR2 YYEEEE. The V and J ends lost 0 bases and 8 bases respectively, with 6 bases between them. CDR3 protein: CASSLAGYEQFF. The CDR3 coding sequence is TGTGCCAGCAGCTTGGCAGGTTATGAGCAGTTCTTC. Looking up the rest from reference TRBV5-6 and TRBJ2-1 gives the full variable domain: DAGVTQSPTHLIKTRGQQVTLRCSPKSGHDTVSWYQQALGQGPQFIFQYYEEEERQRGNFPDRFSGHQFPNYSSELNVNALLLGDSALYLCASSLAGYEQFFGPGTRLTVL.

The J gene is TRBJ2-7, the V gene TRBV20-1; D may match TRBD1 or TRBD2 (5 bases each). Germline values: CDR1 DFQATT, CDR2 SNEGSKA (reference sequence). V gave up 6 bases and J gave up 2 bases, with 14 bases separating them. The CDR3 totals 13 residues. CDR3: CSAGDARAYEQYF. The CDR3 region has the DNA TGCAGTGCGGGGGACGCTCGGGCCTACGAGCAGTACTTC.

The chain combines TRBV5-1 with TRBJ2-4; D call uncertain. The CDR3 length is 15 residues. Germline V gives CDR1 SGHRS, CDR2 YFSETQ. V gave up 3 bases and J gave up 0 bases, with 10 bases separating them. The CDR3 sequence is CASSYTTVAKNIQYF. DNA of the CDR3: TGCGCCAGCAGCTACACTACAGTAGCCAAAAACATTCAGTACTTC.

This clonotype was detected only a few times. CDR3 sequence reads: CASSLESAPSGNTIYF. The CDR3 DNA reads TGCGCCAGCAGCTTGGAGTCGGCTCCCTCTGGAAACACCATATATTTT. The chain has TRBV5-1 and TRBJ1-3; D is ambiguous. The CDR3 runs to 16 residues. V was cut by 0 bases and J by 0 bases, with 10 bases left in between. The germline gives CDR1 SGHRS, CDR2 YFSETQ.

A few counts support this clonotype. The chain couples TRBV4-1 to TRBJ2-1, with D tentatively TRBD2 (5 bases). The CDR3 spans 14 residues. Trimming pared 3 bases from V and 7 bases from J, leaving 13 bases between. Germline CDR1 and CDR2: MGHRA and YSYEKL. For the CDR3, the DNA is TGCGCCAGCAGCCAGGCGGAGGTCTGGAATGAGCAGTTCTTC. Protein: CASSQAEVWNEQFF.